This T cell receptor (beta chain) emerged from a study of T cells in Graves' hyperthyroidism and ophthalmopathy. Study results and caveats: Most clonotypes that expanded in the thyroid above 0.001 also showed up in blood. It was a median approximately 6.9 months before onset that the model predicted ophthalmopathy.

RNA transcripts yielded amplified TCR beta CDR3 regions. The study used the HTBI primer set for a first-round RT-PCR of the TCR CDR3. TCRdb passed the multiplex PCR reads through MiXCR, listing each CDR3 protein once. The data hold some 580,000 distinct CDR3 sequences, with approximately 15% observed a single time. Of note for this clonotype: As yet, its antigen is unknown.

PBMCs came from over 8.5 ml fresh peripheral blood. CDR3 size: 12 residues. In germline, CDR1 is MDHEN, CDR2 SYDVKM. The V gene lost 6 bases and the J gene lost 4 bases, with 9 bases spanning the gap. J is TRBJ1-2 and V is TRBV28; D is uncertain. The sequenced sample was blood. This TCR derives from a woman aged 40 to 50 with Graves' ophthalmopathy. The CDR3 nucleotides are TGTGCCAGCAGCCCCCGAATCTATGGCTACACCTTC. Its translation is CASSPRIYGYTF.